Presented here are 7 T cell receptor beta chains from one specimen sequenced in a study of T cell repertoires in cytomegalovirus infection. What these receptors recognize is not known. Each CDR3 protein is one row after TCRdb ran MiXCR on the reads. The sample records fewer than 130,000 distinct CDR3 sequences, about 40% being singletons. The sample here was CD8+ T cells from cultured PBMCs, taken from culture after CMV antigen stimulation. These receptor sequences come from a human donor in good health (CMV status not recorded). Some clones in this sample may be carry-over from other donors' samples.

The chain joins TRBV4-1 to TRBJ1-1; D gene uncertain. The ends were cut back, 0 bases at V and 5 bases at J, with 7 bases in the middle. Germline CDR1 is MGHRA and CDR2 is YSYEKL. This CDR3 is built from 13 residues. The CDR3 protein is CASSQDRWTEAFF. The CDR3 coding sequence is TGCGCCAGCAGCCAAGATAGGTGGACTGAAGCTTTCTTT.

This clonotype was recorded a few times. The V and J genes are TRBV7-6 and TRBJ2-7, with D perhaps TRBD2 (7 bases). CDR3 length: 13 residues. V was trimmed by 8 bases and J by 4 bases, leaving 15 bases between them. Germline CDR1 SGHVS, CDR2 FNYEAQ. The CDR3 protein is CASVGGARYEQYF. The CDR3 region has the DNA TGTGCCAGCGTTGGGGGGGCCAGATACGAGCAGTACTTC.

This clonotype showed up just a few times. V usage is TRBV7-8 and J usage is TRBJ2-3; 9 positions agree with TRBD2. The V and J ends lost 3 bases and 5 bases, in that order; junction bases with no gene match: 6. Per the germline V gene, CDR1 is SGHVS and CDR2 is FQNEAQ. The CDR3 consists of 15 residues. The CDR3 DNA is TGTGCCAGCAGCTTTCCCGCGGGGGGGCGAGATACGCAGTATTTT. This translates into CASSFPAGGRDTQYF.

The gene calls are TRBV14 and TRBJ1-1, with D possibly TRBD1 on 6 matching bases. This CDR3 contains 16 residues. V gave up 3 bases and J gave up 1 base, with 15 bases separating them. Germline lookup yields CDR1 SGHDN and CDR2 FVKESK. The CDR3 bases are TGTGCCAGCAGCCATTCGTTAAGGACAGCGAACACTGAAGCTTTCTTT. Translating gives CASSHSLRTANTEAFF. The full variable domain, completed using reference TRBV14 and TRBJ1-1, is EAGVTQFPSHSVIEKGQTVTLRCDPISGHDNLYWYRRVMGKEIKFLLHFVKESKQDESGMPNNRFLAERTGGTYSTLKVQPAELEDSGVYFCASSHSLRTANTEAFFGQGTRLTVV.

The J gene is TRBJ2-7, the V gene TRBV7-6; 9 bases fit TRBD1. CDR1 is SGHVS, CDR2 FNYEAQ, per germline. Unmatched junction bases numbered 6, after V lost 6 bases and J lost 0 bases. The CDR3 runs 15 residues. The CDR3 region has the DNA TGTGCCAGCAGTCACGGGACAGGGAACTCCTACGAGCAGTACTTC. Its protein product is CASSHGTGNSYEQYF.

This clonotype has ten or more counts. The rearrangement joins TRBV28 to TRBJ1-5; D perhaps matches TRBD1 (5 bases). V was trimmed by 6 bases and J by 1 base, leaving 13 bases between them. The CDR3 loop spans 15 amino acids. Looked up from germline, CDR1 is MDHEN and CDR2 is SYDVKM. CDR3 in amino acids: CASSQGDFSNQPQHF. CDR3 in DNA: TGTGCCAGCAGCCAAGGGGACTTCAGCAATCAGCCCCAGCATTTT.

The table lists this clonotype with many counts. The V call is TRBV7-2, the J call TRBJ2-2; weak D call: TRBD1 (5 bases). The CDR3 sequence is 14 residues long. V gave up 5 bases and J gave up 3 bases, with 10 bases separating them. Germline CDR1 is SGHTA and CDR2 is FQGNSA. The CDR3 region is CASSHDSYTGELFF. In DNA form, the CDR3 reads TGTGCCAGCAGCCACGACAGTTACACCGGGGAGCTGTTTTTT.